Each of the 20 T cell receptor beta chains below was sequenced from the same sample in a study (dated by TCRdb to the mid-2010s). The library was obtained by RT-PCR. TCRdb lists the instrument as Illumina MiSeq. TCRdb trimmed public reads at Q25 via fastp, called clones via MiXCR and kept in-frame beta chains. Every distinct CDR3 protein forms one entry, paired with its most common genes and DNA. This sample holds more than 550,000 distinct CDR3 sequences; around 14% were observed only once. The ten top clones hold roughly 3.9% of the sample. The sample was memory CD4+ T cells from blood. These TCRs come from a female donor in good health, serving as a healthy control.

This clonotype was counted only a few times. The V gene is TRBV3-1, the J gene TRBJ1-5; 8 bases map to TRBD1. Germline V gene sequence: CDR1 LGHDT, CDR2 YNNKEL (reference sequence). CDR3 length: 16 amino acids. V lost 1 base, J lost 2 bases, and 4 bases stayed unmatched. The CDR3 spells CASSQGGTGGNQPQHF. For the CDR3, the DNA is TGTGCCAGCAGCCAAGGAGGGACAGGAGGCAATCAGCCCCAGCATTTT.

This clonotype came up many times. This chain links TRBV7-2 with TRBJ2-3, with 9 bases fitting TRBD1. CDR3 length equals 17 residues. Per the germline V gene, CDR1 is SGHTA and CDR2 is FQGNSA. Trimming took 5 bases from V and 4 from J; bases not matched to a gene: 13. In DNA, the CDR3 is TGTGCCAGCAGCCCGAACTCCGGGACAGGGTCGGCAGATACGCAGTATTTT. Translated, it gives CASSPNSGTGSADTQYF.

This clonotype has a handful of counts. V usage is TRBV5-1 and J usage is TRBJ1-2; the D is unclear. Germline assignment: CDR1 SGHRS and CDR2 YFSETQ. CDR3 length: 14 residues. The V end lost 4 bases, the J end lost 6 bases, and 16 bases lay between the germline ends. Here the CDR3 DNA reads TGCGCCAGCAGCCCAGTCAAAAGTGAGGATGGCTACACCTTC. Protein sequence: CASSPVKSEDGYTF.

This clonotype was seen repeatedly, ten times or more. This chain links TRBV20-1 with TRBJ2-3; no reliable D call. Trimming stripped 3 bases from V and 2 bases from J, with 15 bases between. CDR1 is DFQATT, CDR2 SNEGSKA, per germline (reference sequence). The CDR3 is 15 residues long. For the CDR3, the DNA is TGCAGTGCTAGCGGAGCGACCGCACTCACAGATACGCAGTATTTT. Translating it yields CSASGATALTDTQYF.

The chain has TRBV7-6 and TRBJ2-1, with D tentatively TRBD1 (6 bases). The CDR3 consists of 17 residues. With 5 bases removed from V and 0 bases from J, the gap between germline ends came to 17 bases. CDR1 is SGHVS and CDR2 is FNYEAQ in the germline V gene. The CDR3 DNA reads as TGTGCCAGCAGCCTCAGGGGCCTGGGGAGCTCCTACAATGAGCAGTTCTTC. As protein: CASSLRGLGSSYNEQFF.

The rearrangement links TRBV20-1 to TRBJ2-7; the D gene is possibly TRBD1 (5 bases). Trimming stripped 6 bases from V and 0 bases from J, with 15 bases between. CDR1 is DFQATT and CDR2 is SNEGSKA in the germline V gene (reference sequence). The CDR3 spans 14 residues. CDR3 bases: TGCAGTGCGGTGTGGGGCCCTAGCTCCTACGAGCAGTACTTC. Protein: CSAVWGPSSYEQYF.

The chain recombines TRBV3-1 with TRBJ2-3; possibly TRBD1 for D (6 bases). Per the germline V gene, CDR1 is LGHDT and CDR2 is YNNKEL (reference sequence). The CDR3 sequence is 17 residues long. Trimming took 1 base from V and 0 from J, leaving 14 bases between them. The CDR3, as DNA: TGTGCCAGCAGCCAAGGAGTGGACAGACCTAGCACAGATACGCAGTATTTT. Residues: CASSQGVDRPSTDTQYF.

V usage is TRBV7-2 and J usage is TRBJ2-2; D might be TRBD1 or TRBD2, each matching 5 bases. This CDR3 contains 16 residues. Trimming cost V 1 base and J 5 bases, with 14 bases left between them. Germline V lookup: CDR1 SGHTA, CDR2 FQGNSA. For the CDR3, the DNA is TGTGCCAGCAGCTTAGTAACCGGGTGGGGGACCGGGGAGCTGTTTTTT. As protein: CASSLVTGWGTGELFF. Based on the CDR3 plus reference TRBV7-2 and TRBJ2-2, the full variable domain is GAGVSQSPSNKVTEKGKDVELRCDPISGHTALYWYRQSLGQGLEFLIYFQGNSAPDKSGLPSDRFSAERTGGSVSTLTIQRTQQEDSAVYLCASSLVTGWGTGELFFGEGSRLTVL.

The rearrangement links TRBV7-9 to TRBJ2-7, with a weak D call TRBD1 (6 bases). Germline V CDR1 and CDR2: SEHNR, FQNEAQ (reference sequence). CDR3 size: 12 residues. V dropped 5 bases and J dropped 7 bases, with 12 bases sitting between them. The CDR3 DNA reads TGTGCCAGCAGCCCTCAGGGGCAAGAGCAGTACTTC. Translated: CASSPQGQEQYF. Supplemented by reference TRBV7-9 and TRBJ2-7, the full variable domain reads DTGVSQNPRHKITKRGQNVTFRCDPISEHNRLYWYRQTLGQGPEFLTYFQNEAQLEKSRLLSDRFSAERPKGSFSTLEIQRTEQGDSAMYLCASSPQGQEQYFGPGTRLTVT.

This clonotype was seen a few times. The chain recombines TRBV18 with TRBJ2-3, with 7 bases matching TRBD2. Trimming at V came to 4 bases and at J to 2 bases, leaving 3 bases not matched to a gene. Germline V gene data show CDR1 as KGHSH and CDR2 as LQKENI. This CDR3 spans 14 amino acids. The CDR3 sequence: CASSRRDYTDTQYF. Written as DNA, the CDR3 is TGTGCCAGCTCACGCCGGGACTACACAGATACGCAGTATTTT.

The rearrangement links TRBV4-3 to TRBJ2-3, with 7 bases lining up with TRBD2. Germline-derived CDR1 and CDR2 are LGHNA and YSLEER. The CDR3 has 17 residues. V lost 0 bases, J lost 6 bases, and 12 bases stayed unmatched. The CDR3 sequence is CASSQEYEGGYHDTQYF. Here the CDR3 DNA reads TGCGCCAGCAGCCAAGAGTACGAGGGAGGGTATCATGATACGCAGTATTTT.

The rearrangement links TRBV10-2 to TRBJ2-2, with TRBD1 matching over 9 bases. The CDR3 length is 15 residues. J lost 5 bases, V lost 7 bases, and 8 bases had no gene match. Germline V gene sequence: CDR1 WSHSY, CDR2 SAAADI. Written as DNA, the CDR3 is TGCGCCAGCAAGCGGACAGGGGCGTGGACCGGGGAGCTGTTTTTT. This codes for CASKRTGAWTGELFF.

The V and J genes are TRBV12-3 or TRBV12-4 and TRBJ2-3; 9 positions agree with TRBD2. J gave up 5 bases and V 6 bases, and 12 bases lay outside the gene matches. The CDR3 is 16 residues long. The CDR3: CASRREAGGGGDTQYF. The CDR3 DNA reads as TGTGCCAGCAGGCGAGAAGCGGGGGGCGGGGGAGATACGCAGTATTTT.

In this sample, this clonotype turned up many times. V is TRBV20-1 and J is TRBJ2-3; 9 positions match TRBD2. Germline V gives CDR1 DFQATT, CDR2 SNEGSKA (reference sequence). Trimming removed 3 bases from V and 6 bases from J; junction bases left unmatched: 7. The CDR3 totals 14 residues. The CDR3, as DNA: TGCAGTGCTAGTAGTGTAGCGGGAGCCGATACGCAGTATTTT. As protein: CSASSVAGADTQYF.

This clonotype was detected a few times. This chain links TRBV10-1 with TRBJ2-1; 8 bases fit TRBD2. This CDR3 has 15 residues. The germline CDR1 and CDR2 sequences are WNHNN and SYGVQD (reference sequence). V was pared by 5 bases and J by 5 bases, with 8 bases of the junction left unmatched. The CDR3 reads CASSRAGVGNNEQFF. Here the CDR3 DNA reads TGCGCCAGCAGTCGAGCGGGAGTCGGCAACAATGAGCAGTTCTTC.

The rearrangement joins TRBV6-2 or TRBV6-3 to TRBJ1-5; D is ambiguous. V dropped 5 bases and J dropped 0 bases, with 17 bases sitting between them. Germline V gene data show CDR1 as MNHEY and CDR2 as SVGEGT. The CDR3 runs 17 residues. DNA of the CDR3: TGTGCCAGCAGTCTCGTCTTGAGAGGGTCTAGCAATCAGCCCCAGCATTTT. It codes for CASSLVLRGSSNQPQHF.

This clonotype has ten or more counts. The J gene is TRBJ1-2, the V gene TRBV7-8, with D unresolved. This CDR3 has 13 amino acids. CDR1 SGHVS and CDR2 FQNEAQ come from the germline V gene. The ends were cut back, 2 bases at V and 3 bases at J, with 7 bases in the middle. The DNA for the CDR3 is TGTGCCAGCAGCTTATCCCAAGACTATGGCTACACCTTC. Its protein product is CASSLSQDYGYTF.

In DNA form, the CDR3 reads TGTGCCAGCAGTTCCGACAGTGATTATGGCTACACCTTC. Translated: CASSSDSDYGYTF. The chain combines TRBV6-6 with TRBJ1-2; D is possibly TRBD1 (5 bases). The CDR3 loop spans 13 amino acids. Germline CDR1 reads MNHNY; CDR2 reads SVGAGI (reference sequence). Trimming removed 4 bases from V and 5 bases from J, with 11 bases in between.

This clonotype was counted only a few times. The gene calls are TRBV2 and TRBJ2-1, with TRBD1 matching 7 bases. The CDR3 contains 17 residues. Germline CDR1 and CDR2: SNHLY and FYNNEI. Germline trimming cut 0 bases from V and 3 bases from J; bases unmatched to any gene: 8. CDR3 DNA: TGTGCCAGCAGTGAAGCTCTAATGGCAGGGGGCTACAATGAGCAGTTCTTC. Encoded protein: CASSEALMAGGYNEQFF.

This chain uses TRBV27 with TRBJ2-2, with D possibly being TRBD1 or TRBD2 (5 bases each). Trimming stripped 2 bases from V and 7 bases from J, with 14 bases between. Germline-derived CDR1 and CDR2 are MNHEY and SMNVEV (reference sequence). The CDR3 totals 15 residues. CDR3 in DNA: TGTGCCAGCAGTTTAGGACAATCGGGAAACGGGGAGCTGTTTTTT. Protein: CASSLGQSGNGELFF.